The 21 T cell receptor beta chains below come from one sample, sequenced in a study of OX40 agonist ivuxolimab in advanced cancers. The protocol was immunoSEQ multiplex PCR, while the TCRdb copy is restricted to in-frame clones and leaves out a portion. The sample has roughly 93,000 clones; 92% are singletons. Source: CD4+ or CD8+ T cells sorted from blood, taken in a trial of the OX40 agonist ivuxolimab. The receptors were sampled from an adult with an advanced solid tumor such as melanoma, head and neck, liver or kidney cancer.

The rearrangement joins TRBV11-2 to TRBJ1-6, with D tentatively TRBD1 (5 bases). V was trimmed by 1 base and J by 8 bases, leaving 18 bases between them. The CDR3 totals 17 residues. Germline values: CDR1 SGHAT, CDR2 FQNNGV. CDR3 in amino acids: CASSLGRGFSLYSPLHF. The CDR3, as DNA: TGTGCCAGCAGCTTAGGGAGGGGATTCAGCCTATATTCACCCCTCCACTTT.

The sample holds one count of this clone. The chain's CDR3 is CASCQRETETQYF. CDR3 nucleotide sequence: TGTGCCAGCTGCCAGCGGGAGACAGAGACCCAGTACTTC. The chain employs TRBV6-6 and TRBJ2-5, with 8 bases lining up with TRBD2. The CDR3 is 13 residues long. Germline CDR1 MNHNY, CDR2 SVGAGI (reference sequence). The trim removed 8 bases at V and 4 bases at J, leaving 6 bases unmatched.

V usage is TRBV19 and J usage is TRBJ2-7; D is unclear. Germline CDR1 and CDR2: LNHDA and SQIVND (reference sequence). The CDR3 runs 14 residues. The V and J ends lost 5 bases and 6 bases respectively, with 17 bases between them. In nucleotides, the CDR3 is TGTGCCAGTAGTGTGGGGTCCCCCCTTTTCGAGCAGTACTTC. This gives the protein CASSVGSPLFEQYF.

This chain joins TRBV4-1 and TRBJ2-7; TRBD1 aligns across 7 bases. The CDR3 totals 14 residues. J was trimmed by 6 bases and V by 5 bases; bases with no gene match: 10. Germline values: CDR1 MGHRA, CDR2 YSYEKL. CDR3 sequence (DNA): TGCGCCAGCAGCGCCTCGGGACAGTTGCGCGAGCAGTACTTC. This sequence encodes CASSASGQLREQYF.

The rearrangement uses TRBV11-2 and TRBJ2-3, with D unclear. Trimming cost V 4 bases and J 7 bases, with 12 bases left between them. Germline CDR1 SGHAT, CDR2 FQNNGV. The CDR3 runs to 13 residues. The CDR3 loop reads CASSYPLPNTQYF. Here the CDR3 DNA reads TGTGCCAGCAGCTACCCCCTGCCTAATACGCAGTATTTT.

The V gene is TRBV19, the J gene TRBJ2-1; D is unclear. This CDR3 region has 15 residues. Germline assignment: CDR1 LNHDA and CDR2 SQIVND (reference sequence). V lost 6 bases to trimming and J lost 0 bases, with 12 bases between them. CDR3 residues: CASSPVPVSYNEQFF. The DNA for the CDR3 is TGTGCCAGTAGCCCCGTCCCGGTCTCCTACAATGAGCAGTTCTTC.

CDR3 loop: CASSDQLQGLNTEAFF. CDR3 DNA: TGTGCCAGCAGTGACCAACTTCAGGGCCTGAACACTGAAGCTTTCTTT. The chain recombines TRBV6-1 with TRBJ1-1; TRBD1 might be the D (5 bases). In germline, CDR1 is MNHNS, CDR2 SASEGT. Between the trimmed V and J ends, which lost 3 bases and 0 bases, there was a span of 14 bases. The length of the CDR3 is 16 residues.

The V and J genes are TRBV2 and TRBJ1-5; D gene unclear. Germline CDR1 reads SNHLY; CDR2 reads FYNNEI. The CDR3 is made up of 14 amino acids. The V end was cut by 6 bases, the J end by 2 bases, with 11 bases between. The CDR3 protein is CASRDGGGNQPQHF. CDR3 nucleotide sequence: TGTGCCAGCAGGGACGGCGGGGGCAATCAGCCCCAGCATTTT.

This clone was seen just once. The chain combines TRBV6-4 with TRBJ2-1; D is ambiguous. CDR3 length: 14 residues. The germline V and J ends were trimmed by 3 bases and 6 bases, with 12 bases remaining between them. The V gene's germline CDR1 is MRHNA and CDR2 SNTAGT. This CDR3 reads CASSDVIPPNEQFF. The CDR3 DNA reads TGTGCCAGCAGTGATGTCATCCCCCCCAATGAGCAGTTCTTC.

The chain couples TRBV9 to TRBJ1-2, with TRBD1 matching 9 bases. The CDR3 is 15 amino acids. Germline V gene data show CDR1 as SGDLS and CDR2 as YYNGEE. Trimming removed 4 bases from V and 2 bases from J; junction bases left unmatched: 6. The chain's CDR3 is CASSSQGAQNYGYTF. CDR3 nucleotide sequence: TGTGCCAGCAGCTCACAGGGGGCGCAGAACTATGGCTACACCTTC.

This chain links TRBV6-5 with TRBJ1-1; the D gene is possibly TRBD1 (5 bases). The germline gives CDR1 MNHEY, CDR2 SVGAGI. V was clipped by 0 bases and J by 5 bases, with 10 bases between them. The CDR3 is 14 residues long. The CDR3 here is CASSYSKGRTEAFF. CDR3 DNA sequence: TGTGCCAGCAGTTACTCGAAGGGGCGGACTGAAGCTTTCTTT.

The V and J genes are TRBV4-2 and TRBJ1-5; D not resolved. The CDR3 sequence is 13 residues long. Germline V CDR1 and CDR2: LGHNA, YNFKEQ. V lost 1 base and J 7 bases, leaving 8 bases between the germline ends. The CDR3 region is CASSQGSGQPQHF. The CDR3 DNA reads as TGTGCCAGCAGCCAAGGATCGGGGCAGCCCCAGCATTTT.

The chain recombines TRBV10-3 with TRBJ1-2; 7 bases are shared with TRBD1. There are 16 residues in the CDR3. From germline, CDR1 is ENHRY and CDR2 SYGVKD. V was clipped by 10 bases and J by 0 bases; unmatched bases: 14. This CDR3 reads CATDGQGQAANYGYTF. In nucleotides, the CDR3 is TGTGCCACCGACGGACAAGGACAGGCAGCTAACTATGGCTACACCTTC.

Here the CDR3 reads CASSPGTQKDTQYF. In DNA, the CDR3 is TGTGCCAGCAGCCCTGGGACCCAGAAAGATACGCAGTATTTT. The J gene is TRBJ2-3, the V gene TRBV9, with D perhaps TRBD1 or TRBD2 (5 bases each). With 4 bases removed from V and 5 bases from J, the gap between germline ends came to 14 bases. Germline values: CDR1 SGDLS, CDR2 YYNGEE. CDR3 length: 14 residues.

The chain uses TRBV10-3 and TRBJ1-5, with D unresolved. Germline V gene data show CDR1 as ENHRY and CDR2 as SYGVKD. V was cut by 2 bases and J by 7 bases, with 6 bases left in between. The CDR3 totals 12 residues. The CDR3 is CAISEIGQPQHF. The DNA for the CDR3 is TGTGCCATCAGTGAGATCGGCCAGCCCCAGCATTTT.

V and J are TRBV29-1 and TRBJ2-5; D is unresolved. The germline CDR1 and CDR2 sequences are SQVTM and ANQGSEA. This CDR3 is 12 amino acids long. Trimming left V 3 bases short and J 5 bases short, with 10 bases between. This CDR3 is CSVEALGETQYF. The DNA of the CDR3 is TGCAGCGTTGAGGCCCTGGGGGAGACCCAGTACTTC.

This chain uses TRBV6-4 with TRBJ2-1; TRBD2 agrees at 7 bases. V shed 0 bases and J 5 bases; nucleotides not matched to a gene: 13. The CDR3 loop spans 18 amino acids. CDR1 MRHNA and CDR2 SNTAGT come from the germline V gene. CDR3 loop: CASSDSPGGIGLDNEQFF. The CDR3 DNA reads TGTGCCAGCAGTGACTCTCCCGGGGGGATAGGACTAGACAATGAGCAGTTCTTC.

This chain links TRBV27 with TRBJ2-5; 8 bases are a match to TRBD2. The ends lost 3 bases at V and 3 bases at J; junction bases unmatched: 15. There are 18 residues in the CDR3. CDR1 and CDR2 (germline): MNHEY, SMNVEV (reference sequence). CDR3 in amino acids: CASSFGLRGAESKETQYF. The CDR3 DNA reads TGTGCCAGCAGTTTTGGGTTGCGGGGGGCCGAATCAAAAGAGACCCAGTACTTC.

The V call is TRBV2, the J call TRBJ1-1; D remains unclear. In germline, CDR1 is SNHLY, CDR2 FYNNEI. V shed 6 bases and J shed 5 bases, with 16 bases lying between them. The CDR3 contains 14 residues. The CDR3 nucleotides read TGTGCCAGCAGCGCGCTCACGCGGGAAACTGAAGCTTTCTTT. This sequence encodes CASSALTRETEAFF.

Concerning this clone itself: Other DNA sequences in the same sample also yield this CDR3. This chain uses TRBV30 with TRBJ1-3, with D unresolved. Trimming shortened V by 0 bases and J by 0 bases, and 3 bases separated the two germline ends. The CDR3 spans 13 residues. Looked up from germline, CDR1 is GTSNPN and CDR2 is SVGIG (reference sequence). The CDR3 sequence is CAWSVNSGNTIYF. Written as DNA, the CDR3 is TGTGCCTGGAGTGTGAACTCTGGAAACACCATATATTTT.

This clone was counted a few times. The CDR3 is CASSRGGSFYGYTF. In nucleotides, the CDR3 is TGTGCCAGCAGCCGCGGAGGGTCCTTCTATGGCTACACCTTC. The V and J genes are TRBV6-6 and TRBJ1-2; no clear D gene. The CDR3 has 14 residues. The V gene lost 6 bases and the J gene lost 4 bases, with 15 bases spanning the gap. Germline CDR1 and CDR2: MNHNY and SVGAGI (reference sequence).